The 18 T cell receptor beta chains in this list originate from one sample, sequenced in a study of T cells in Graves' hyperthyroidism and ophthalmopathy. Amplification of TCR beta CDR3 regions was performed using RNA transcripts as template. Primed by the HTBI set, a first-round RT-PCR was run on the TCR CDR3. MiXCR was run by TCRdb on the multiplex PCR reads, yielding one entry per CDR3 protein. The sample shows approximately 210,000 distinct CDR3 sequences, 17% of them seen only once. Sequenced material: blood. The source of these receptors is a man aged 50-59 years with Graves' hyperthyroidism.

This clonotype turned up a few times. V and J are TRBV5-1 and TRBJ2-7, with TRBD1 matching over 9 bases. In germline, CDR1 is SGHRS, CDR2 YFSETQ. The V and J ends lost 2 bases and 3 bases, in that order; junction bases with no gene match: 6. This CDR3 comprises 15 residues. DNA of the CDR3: TGCGCCAGCAGCTTATTAGGACAGGGGTTCTACGAGCAGTACTTC. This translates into CASSLLGQGFYEQYF.

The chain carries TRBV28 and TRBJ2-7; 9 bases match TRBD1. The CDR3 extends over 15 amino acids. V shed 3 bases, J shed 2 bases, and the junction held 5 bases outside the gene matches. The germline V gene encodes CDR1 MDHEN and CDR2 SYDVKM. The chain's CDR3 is CASSLGQGRPYEQYF. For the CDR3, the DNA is TGTGCCAGCAGTTTGGGACAGGGTAGACCCTACGAGCAGTACTTC.

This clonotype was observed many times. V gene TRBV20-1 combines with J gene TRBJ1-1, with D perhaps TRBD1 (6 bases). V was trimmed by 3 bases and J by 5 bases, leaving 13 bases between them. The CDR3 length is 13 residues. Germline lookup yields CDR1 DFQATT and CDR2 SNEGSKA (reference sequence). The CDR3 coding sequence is TGCAGTGCTAGTGCCGGGGGCTGGACTGAAGCTTTCTTT. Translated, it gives CSASAGGWTEAFF.

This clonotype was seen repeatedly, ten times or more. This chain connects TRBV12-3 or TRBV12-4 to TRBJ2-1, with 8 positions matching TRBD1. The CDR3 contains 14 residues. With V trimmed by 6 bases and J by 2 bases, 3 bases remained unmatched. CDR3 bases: TGTGCCAGCAGCCGGGACAGGACCTACAATGAGCAGTTCTTC. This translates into CASSRDRTYNEQFF.

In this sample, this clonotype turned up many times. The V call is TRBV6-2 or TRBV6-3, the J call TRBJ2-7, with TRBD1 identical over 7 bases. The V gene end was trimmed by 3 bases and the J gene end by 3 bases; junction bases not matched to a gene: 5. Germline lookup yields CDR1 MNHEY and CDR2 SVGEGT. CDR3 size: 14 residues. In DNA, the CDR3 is TGTGCCAGCAGTTATGGGACAGCGAACTACGAGCAGTACTTC. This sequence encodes CASSYGTANYEQYF.

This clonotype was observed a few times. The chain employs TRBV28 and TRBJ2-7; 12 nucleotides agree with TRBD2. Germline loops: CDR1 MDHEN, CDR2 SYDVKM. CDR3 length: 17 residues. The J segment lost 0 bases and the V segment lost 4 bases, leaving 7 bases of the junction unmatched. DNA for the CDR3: TGTGCCAGCAGTTGGACCGCTAGCGGGAGGGACTCCTACGAGCAGTACTTC. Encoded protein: CASSWTASGRDSYEQYF.

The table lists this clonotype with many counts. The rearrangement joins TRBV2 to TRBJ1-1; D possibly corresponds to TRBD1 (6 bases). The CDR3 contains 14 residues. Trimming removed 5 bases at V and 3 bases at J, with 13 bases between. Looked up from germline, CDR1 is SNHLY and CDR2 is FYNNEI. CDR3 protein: CASSKGGFDTEAFF. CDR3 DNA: TGTGCCAGCAGTAAAGGGGGGTTTGACACTGAAGCTTTCTTT.

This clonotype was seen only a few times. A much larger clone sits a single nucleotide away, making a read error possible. The DNA for the CDR3 is TGTGCCAGCTCATTCGGGACAGGGGACGCTGAAGCTTTCTTT. Amino acid sequence: CASSFGTGDAEAFF. The genes are TRBV18 and TRBJ1-1, with TRBD1 matching 10 bases. J was trimmed by 6 bases and V by 5 bases; bases with no gene match: 6. This CDR3 contains 14 residues. Looked up from germline, CDR1 is KGHSH and CDR2 is LQKENI.

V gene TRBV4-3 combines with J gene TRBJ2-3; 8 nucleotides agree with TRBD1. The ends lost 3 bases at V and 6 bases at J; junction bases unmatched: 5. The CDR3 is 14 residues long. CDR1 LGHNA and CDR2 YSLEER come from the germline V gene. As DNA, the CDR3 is TGCGCCAGCAGCCAGGACAGGGTAGCCGATACGCAGTATTTT. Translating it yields CASSQDRVADTQYF.

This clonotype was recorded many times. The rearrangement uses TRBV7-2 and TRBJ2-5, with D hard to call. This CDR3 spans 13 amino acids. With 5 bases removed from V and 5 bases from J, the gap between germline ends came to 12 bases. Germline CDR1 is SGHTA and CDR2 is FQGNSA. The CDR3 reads CASSQVPAETQYF. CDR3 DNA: TGTGCCAGCAGCCAAGTACCTGCGGAGACCCAGTACTTC. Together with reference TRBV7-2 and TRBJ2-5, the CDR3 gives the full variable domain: GAGVSQSPSNKVTEKGKDVELRCDPISGHTALYWYRQSLGQGLEFLIYFQGNSAPDKSGLPSDRFSAERTGGSVSTLTIQRTQQEDSAVYLCASSQVPAETQYFGPGTRLLVL.

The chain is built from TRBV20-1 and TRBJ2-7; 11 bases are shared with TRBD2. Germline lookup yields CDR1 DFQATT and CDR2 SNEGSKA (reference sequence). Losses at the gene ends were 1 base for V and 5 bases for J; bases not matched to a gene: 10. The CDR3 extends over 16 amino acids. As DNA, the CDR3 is TGCAGTGCTAGAGCCCCGGAACTAGCGGGAGTCAACGAGCAGTACTTC. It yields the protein CSARAPELAGVNEQYF.

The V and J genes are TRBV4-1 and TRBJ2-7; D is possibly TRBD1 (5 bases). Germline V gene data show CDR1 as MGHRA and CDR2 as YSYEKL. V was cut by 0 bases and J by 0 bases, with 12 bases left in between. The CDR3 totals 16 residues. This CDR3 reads CASSQDTGHSSYEQYF. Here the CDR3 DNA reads TGCGCCAGCAGCCAAGATACAGGACATAGCTCCTACGAGCAGTACTTC.

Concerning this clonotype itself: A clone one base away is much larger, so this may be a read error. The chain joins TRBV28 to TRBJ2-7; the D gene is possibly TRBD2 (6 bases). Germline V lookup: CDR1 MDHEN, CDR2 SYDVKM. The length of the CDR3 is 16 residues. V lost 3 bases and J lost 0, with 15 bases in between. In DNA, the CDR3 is TGTGCCAGCAGTTTGGGAGGCTCGACCTTCTCCTACGAGCAGTACTTC. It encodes CASSLGGSTFSYEQYF.

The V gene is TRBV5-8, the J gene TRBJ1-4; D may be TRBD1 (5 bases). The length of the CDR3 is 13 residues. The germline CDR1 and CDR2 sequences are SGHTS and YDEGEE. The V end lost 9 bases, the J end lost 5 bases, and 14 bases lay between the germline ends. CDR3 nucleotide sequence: TGTGCCACCCGGCGTAGGGGAAATGAAAAACTGTTTTTT. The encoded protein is CATRRRGNEKLFF.

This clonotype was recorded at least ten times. The CDR3 loop reads CASSRSGQGSNTEAFF. In DNA, the CDR3 is TGTGCCAGCTCACGCTCGGGACAGGGTTCGAACACTGAAGCTTTCTTT. The chain couples TRBV18 to TRBJ1-1; the match to TRBD1 covers 9 bases. This CDR3 comprises 16 residues. V lost 4 bases and J lost 1; bases outside the gene matches: 7. Germline lookup yields CDR1 KGHSH and CDR2 LQKENI.

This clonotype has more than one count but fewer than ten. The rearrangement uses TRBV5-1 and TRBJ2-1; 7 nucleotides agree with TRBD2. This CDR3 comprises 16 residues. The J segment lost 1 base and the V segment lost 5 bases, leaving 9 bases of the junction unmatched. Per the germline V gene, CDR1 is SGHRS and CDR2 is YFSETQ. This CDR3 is CASRFSSGSSYNEQFF. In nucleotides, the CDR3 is TGCGCCAGCAGGTTCTCTAGCGGTTCTTCCTACAATGAGCAGTTCTTC.

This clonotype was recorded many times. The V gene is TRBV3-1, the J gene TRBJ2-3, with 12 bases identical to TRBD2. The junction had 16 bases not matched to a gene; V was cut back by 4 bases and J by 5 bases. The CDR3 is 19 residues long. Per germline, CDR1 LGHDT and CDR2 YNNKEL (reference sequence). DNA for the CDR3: TGTGCCAGCAGCCTGACCATCAGACTAGCGGGAGAACGGGGAGATACGCAGTATTTT. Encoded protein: CASSLTIRLAGERGDTQYF.

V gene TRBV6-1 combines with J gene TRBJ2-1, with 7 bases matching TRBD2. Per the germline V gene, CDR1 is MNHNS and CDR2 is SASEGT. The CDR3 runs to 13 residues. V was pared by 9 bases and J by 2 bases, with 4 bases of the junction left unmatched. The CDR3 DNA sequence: TGTGCCAGTGGCGGGGGAGCCTACAATGAGCAGTTCTTC. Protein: CASGGGAYNEQFF.